Included here is one T cell receptor (beta chain) sequence, with context. The data are from a study of T cell repertoires in cytomegalovirus infection. Trimming pared 6 bases from V and 4 bases from J, leaving 15 bases between. Germline-derived CDR1 and CDR2 are SQVTM and ANQGSEA. This CDR3 is 13 amino acids long. TCRdb redid the calling of the reads with MiXCR, one entry per CDR3 protein. The table has around 740,000 distinct CDR3 sequences, 35% seen once. Sequenced: PBMCs. The clonotype was recovered from a human donor in good health (CMV status not recorded). Some clones in this sample may be carry-over from other donors' samples. The chain joins TRBV29-1 to TRBJ1-2; D might be TRBD1 (6 bases). CDR3 amino acids: CSVMGGGGYGYTF. For the CDR3, the DNA is TGCAGCGTGATGGGGGGCGGTGGCTATGGCTACACCTTC.